This entry concerns a single T cell receptor (beta chain). This clone occurred once. Its antigen is currently not known. No base quality values were provided; no much bigger clone lies one nucleotide off. Sample time point, as interpreted from the label and publication: less than five weeks on oral tofacitinib. In the paper's terms, the treatment or condition label means: oral pan-JAK inhibitor, 5-10 mg twice daily. Lesional scalp punch biopsies and peripheral blood were obtained from alopecia areata patients. After PBMCs were isolated by density centrifugation and stained for CD3, CD4 and CD8, a FACSAria was used to sort CD4+ and CD8+ T cells. Deletion took 0 bases off V and 6 bases off J, with a span of 12 bases between the germline ends. Looking up the germline V gene yields CDR1 SGHRS and CDR2 YFSETQ. From cysteine to phenylalanine, the CDR3 is 15 amino acids long. Only CDR3 DNA is held: 45 bases, read in frame from base 1.

The sample belongs to a study of CD8+ T cells in alopecia areata (dated by TCRdb to 2017 to 2018). Regarding the research as a whole: Treated patients were enrolled in an open-label pilot trial of oral tofacitinib at 5 to 10 mg twice daily for moderate-to-severe alopecia areata. Patients received tofacitinib for 6 to 18 months and were then followed off drug for 6 months to check for delayed response and recurrence. In treated patients, disease severity was measured using the SALT score, which gives the percentage of scalp surface area affected. High-throughput TCRbeta sequencing was used to examine T cell clonal expansion in alopecia areata in both the C3H/HeJ mouse model and human patients. Human TCRbeta sequencing covered scalp tissue and sorted CD4+ and CD8+ peripheral blood T cells from patchy and totalis/universalis alopecia areata patients and healthy controls. Biopsies were taken from tofacitinib-treated patients at baseline and at 4 and 24 weeks of treatment, and a later scalp biopsy was taken in several of the tofacitinib-treated patients. Scalp clonality was compared across normal scalp (n=4), patchy alopecia areata scalp (n=8), and alopecia totalis/universalis scalp (n=8). RNA came from the PAXgene miRNA kit for fixed scalp, the miRNeasy kit for PBMCs, and the RNeasy kit for mouse skin. immunoSEQ multiplex PCR using 35 Vbeta forward primers and 13 Jbeta reverse primers was used to amplify TCRbeta CDR3 regions. Study-wide findings and limitations: Tofacitinib significantly lowered scalp clonality and the number of expanded CD8+ clones among the top 100 scalp clones. Compared with normal scalp, lesional scalp had higher clonality and more expanded CD8+ clones, particularly in alopecia totalis/universalis, a pattern that suggests antigenic drive. Because the treated cohort was small and had just a single nonresponder, larger studies are needed to establish links between baseline CD8+ expansion and response. Resident alphabeta T cells in normal human skin are also sequenced, complicating scalp TCR repertoire analysis, unlike mouse skin dominated by gammadelta T cells. During tofacitinib treatment, many expanded lesional clones remained in scalp and blood, and this persistence may partly explain relapse after treatment is stopped. TCR sequences shared between patients were less clear than in mice, possibly partly because of HLA diversity in the patient population.

The library was obtained by the immunoSEQ multiplex PCR assay. RNA was extracted from all samples and reverse transcribed into cDNA, which served as template for TCR sequencing. First-strand cDNA was synthesized using SuperScript III with a 2:1 mix of oligo-dT and random hexamers. Amplification bias was assessed with a synthetic immune receptor repertoire, and residual bias was removed computationally. On the study's bioinformatics: Raw reads were preprocessed for error removal, and CDR3 was defined according to IMGT conventions as running from the conserved cysteine to phenylalanine. Clonality was calculated as 1 minus Shannon entropy normalized by log2 of the number of productive unique TCRs. CD4 or CD8 identity of scalp clones was inferred by cross-referencing scalp TCRbeta sequences with sorted blood CD4 and CD8 repertoires. TCRdb's version of the immuneACCESS table is confined to in-frame rearrangements and falls short of the full clone set. An unresolved V gene accounts for under half of the shortfall where checked; the remainder is of unknown origin. D and trimming come from the DNA, and the V and J calls and clone size come from that table. Recorded for this sample are about 120,000 clones; less than 75% of them occurred a single time. 25% to 35% of the sample is taken by the ten largest.

In this chain, TRBV5-1 is recombined with TRBJ1-4, with the D gene too uncertain to name. The sequence came from a human donor with alopecia areata. The sequences come from CD8+ T cells sorted from blood, collected at week 4, from a patient treated with tofacitinib. CDR3 reads: CASSLGPDGDEKLFF. The DNA sequence is as follows: TGCGCCAGCAGCTTGGGACCAGATGGAGATGAAAAACTGTTTTTT. When the CDR3 is completed using the reference TRBV5-1 and TRBJ1-4 genes on either side, the full variable domain is KAGVTQTPRYLIKTRGQQVTLSCSPISGHRSVSWYQQTPGQGLQFLFEYFSETQRNKGNFPGRFSGRQFSNSRSEMNVSTLELGDSALYLCASSLGPDGDEKLFFGSGTQLSVL.